Given below is one TCR beta chain in context. The Seattle site enrolled patients during active infection and followed them longitudinally. The data belong to a study of blood T cell repertoires in COVID-19. Study summary: Samples representing acute and convalescent COVID-19 were sourced from the United States, Italy and Spain. PBMCs, B-cell-depleted T cells, or T cells provided the cDNA or gDNA that made up the material.

The CDR3 consists of 12 residues. V was clipped by 4 bases and J by 10 bases, with 13 bases between them. Germline V gene sequence: CDR1 LGHDT, CDR2 YNNKEL (reference sequence). Original methodology: Amplification from reference gene primers served as the basis for estimated nucleated cell counts. Data came from immunoSEQ multiplex PCR; TCRdb stores just in-frame clones and leaves some out. V and J calls plus clone size are reproduced from that table; the DNA served to infer D and trimming. The sample yields hundreds of thousands of clones, about 89% seen once. Sequencing was carried out using peripheral blood. The clonotype comes from a woman aged 60-75 years with COVID-19, enrolled during active disease. This chain joins TRBV3-1 (or the pseudogene TRBV3-2) and TRBJ1-1; D possibly corresponds to TRBD1 (6 bases). CDR3 DNA sequence: TGTGCCAGCAGCCGCTATACAGGGTCAGCTTTCTTT. Translation gives CASSRYTGSAFF.